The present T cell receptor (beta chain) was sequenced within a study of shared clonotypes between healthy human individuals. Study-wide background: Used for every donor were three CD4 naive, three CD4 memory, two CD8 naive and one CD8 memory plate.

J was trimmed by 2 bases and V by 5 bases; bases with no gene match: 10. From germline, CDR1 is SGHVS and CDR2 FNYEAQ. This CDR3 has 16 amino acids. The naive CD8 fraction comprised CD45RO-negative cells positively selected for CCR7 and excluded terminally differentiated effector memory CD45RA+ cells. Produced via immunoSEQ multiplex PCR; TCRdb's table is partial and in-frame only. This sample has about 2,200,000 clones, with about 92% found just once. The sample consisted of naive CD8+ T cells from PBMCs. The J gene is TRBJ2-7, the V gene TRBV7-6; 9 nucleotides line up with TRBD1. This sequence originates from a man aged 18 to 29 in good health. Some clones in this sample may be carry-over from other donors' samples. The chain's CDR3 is CASSPDAGTGPYEQYF. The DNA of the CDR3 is TGTGCCAGCAGCCCCGACGCCGGGACAGGGCCCTACGAGCAGTACTTC.